The 24 T cell receptor beta chains in this list originate from one sample, sequenced in a study of T cells in women clearing cervical HPV infection. Profiled with immunoSEQ multiplex PCR; TCRdb holds only in-frame clones, not every one. Its table records tens of thousands of clones. Sequencing was carried out using blood buffy coat. These receptor sequences come from a woman between 18 and 75 years old with a cervical HPV16 infection that either progressed to CIN3+ or cleared (not recorded which).

Details on this clone: From the germline J gene comes the end of the CDR3, since the read stops 3 residues before it. The chain joins TRBV28 to TRBJ1-2; 8 bases line up with TRBD1. Trimming cost V 5 bases and J 4 bases; bases outside gene matches: 9. This CDR3 has 15 residues. Germline values: CDR1 MDHEN, CDR2 SYDVKM. CDR3 sequence reads: CASSQAGGDSYGYTF. CDR3 DNA, as far as it was read: TGTGCCAGCAGTCAAGCAGGGGGCGACTCCTATGGC.

About this clone itself: The CDR3 is cut off 3 residues early in the read; its end comes from the germline J gene. The chain joins TRBV7-9 to TRBJ1-2; D gene unclear. Germline V CDR1 and CDR2: SEHNR, FQNEAQ (reference sequence). Trimming removed 3 bases at V and 0 bases at J, with 11 bases between. The CDR3 sequence is 15 residues long. The CDR3 sequence is CASSFRRETNYGYTF. Incomplete CDR3 DNA: TGTGCCAGCAGCTTTCGCAGAGAGACTAACTATGGC.

A word on this clone: The CDR3 end falls 3 residues outside the read, so it is completed with the germline J gene. This chain uses TRBV2 with TRBJ2-3, with D perhaps matching TRBD1 (6 bases). This CDR3 has 14 residues. Trimming removed 8 bases from V and 1 base from J, with 13 bases in between. Germline CDR1 reads SNHLY; CDR2 reads FYNNEI. Here the CDR3 reads CASGGQTRTDTQYF. The covered CDR3 bases are TGTGCCAGCGGTGGACAGACCCGCACAGATACG.

In the case of this clone: The read terminates 3 residues ahead of where the CDR3 ends, so the germline J gene completes it. V usage is TRBV19 and J usage is TRBJ1-4; possibly TRBD1 for D (6 bases). Germline CDR1 is LNHDA and CDR2 is SQIVND (reference sequence). With 6 bases removed from V and 0 bases from J, the gap between germline ends came to 8 bases. CDR3 length equals 14 residues. The CDR3 bases that were read are TGTGCCAGTAGGGACAGTGCAACTAATGAAAAA. The encoded protein is CASRDSATNEK. The full CDR3 sequence reads CASRDSATNEKLFF.

Concerning this clone: The sequenced fragment ends 3 residues before the CDR3 boundary, so the rest is inferred from the germline J gene. This chain joins TRBV20-1 and TRBJ2-7, with 15 bases identical to TRBD2. The CDR3 totals 16 residues. J lost 2 bases, V lost 6 bases, and 8 bases had no gene match. Germline V gene lookup returns CDR1 DFQATT and CDR2 SNEGSKA (reference sequence). The covered CDR3 bases are TGCAGTGCCCCGGGACTAGCGGGGGGAAGAACCTACGAG. This encodes CSAPGLAGGRTYE. The complete CDR3 reads CSAPGLAGGRTYEQYF.

Notes on this clone: Sequencing ends 3 residues short of the CDR3 end; the germline J gene provides the rest. The V gene is TRBV19, the J gene TRBJ2-7, with a tentative D call TRBD2 (6 bases). V lost 3 bases and J lost 6, with 18 bases in between. The CDR3 runs 15 residues. In germline, CDR1 is LNHDA, CDR2 SQIVND (reference sequence). The CDR3 loop is CASSILGGGVGEQYF. Incomplete CDR3 DNA: TGTGCCAGTAGTATCCTCGGAGGAGGGGTCGGCGAG.

Details on this clone: The read ends 3 residues shy of where the CDR3 ends; the end is completed using the germline J gene. This chain joins TRBV5-4 and TRBJ2-7, with D possibly TRBD1 on 7 matching bases. V gave up 0 bases and J gave up 4 bases, with 14 bases separating them. Germline values: CDR1 SGHNT, CDR2 YYREEE (reference sequence). This CDR3 comprises 15 residues. CDR3 DNA (partial): TGTGCCAGCAGCTTGGGGACAGGAGGGAATTACGAG. This sequence encodes CASSLGTGGNYE. The full CDR3 reads CASSLGTGGNYEQYF.

Comments on this clone: With the read ending 3 residues before the CDR3 end, the germline J gene is used to fill in that end. V usage is TRBV7-2 and J usage is TRBJ2-7; no clear D gene. This CDR3 has 14 amino acids. V was pared by 2 bases and J by 2 bases, with 10 bases between. Looked up from germline, CDR1 is SGHTA and CDR2 is FQGNSA. Incomplete CDR3 DNA: TGTGCCAGCAGCTTATCCCCCCAAACCTACGAG. Translating it yields CASSLSPQTYE. The whole CDR3 protein reads CASSLSPQTYEQYF.

Comment on this clone: The read gets to within 3 residues of the CDR3 end, and the germline J gene fills in the rest. V and J are TRBV7-3 and TRBJ2-1, with TRBD1 matching 7 bases. Unmatched junction bases numbered 9, after V lost 5 bases and J lost 5 bases. The V gene's germline CDR1 is SGHTA and CDR2 FQGTGA. The CDR3 loop spans 15 amino acids. Here the CDR3 reads CASSLRFRGNNEQFF. CDR3 DNA, as far as it was read: TGTGCCAGCAGCCTCCGTTTCAGGGGGAACAATGAG.

The CDR3 loop is CAWSVHRTGAATNEKLFF. The part of the CDR3 DNA that was read is TGTGCCTGGAGTGTACACCGGACAGGGGCTGCAACTAATGAAAAG. The chain carries TRBV30 and TRBJ2-2, with TRBD1 identical over 9 bases. The sequenced fragment ends 3 residues before the CDR3 boundary, so the rest is inferred from the germline J gene. This CDR3 is built from 18 residues. Germline assignment: CDR1 GTSNPN and CDR2 SVGIG (reference sequence).

Turning to this clone: The CDR3 end lies 3 residues beyond the end of the read and is filled in from the germline J gene. This chain connects TRBV7-2 to TRBJ1-5, with a weak D call TRBD1 (5 bases). V lost 5 bases, J lost 2 bases, and 7 bases lay in between. The CDR3 totals 13 residues. In germline, CDR1 is SGHTA, CDR2 FQGNSA. CDR3 bases read: TGTGCCAGCAGCCTACAGGGCAATCAGCCC. Translated: CASSLQGNQP. The complete CDR3 reads CASSLQGNQPQHF.

Notes on this clone: The CDR3 is cut off 3 residues early in the read; its end comes from the germline J gene. J is TRBJ2-5 and V is TRBV7-9; D not certain. This CDR3 region has 14 residues. Germline loops: CDR1 SEHNR, CDR2 FQNEAQ (reference sequence). Trimming shortened V by 1 base and J by 2 bases, and 8 bases separated the two germline ends. The CDR3 sequence: CASSLGAEQETQYF. The covered CDR3 bases are TGTGCCAGCAGCTTAGGGGCAGAACAAGAGACC.

Remarks on this clone: From the germline J gene comes the end of the CDR3, since the read stops 3 residues before it. The genes are TRBV19 and TRBJ2-2; 7 bases fit TRBD1. V shed 4 bases, J shed 9 bases, and the junction held 11 bases outside the gene matches. Germline CDR1 LNHDA, CDR2 SQIVND (reference sequence). There are 15 residues in the CDR3. Here the CDR3 reads CASSRGTAVVRELFF. The CDR3 DNA, read in part, is TGTGCCAGTAGTAGAGGGACAGCCGTCGTTCGGGAG.

As concerns this clone: The CDR3 end lies 3 residues beyond the end of the read and is filled in from the germline J gene. The J gene is TRBJ1-2, the V gene TRBV7-9; TRBD1 agrees at 10 bases. Germline CDR1 and CDR2: SEHNR and FQNEAQ (reference sequence). The V and J ends lost 5 bases and 4 bases, in that order; junction bases with no gene match: 4. This CDR3 has 14 amino acids. This CDR3 is CASSRDRGAYGYTF. The sequenced CDR3 bases are TGTGCCAGCAGCCGGGACAGGGGAGCCTATGGC. Looking up the rest from reference TRBV7-9 and TRBJ1-2 gives the full variable domain: DTGVSQNPRHKITKRGQNVTFRCDPISEHNRLYWYRQTLGQGPEFLTYFQNEAQLEKSRLLSDRFSAERPKGSFSTLEIQRTEQGDSAMYLCASSRDRGAYGYTFGSGTRLTVV.

Comment on this clone: From the germline J gene comes the end of the CDR3, since the read stops 3 residues before it. The chain links TRBV5-4 to TRBJ2-7, with TRBD1 identical over 7 bases. This CDR3 comprises 14 residues. Looked up from germline, CDR1 is SGHNT and CDR2 is YYREEE (reference sequence). The V gene end was trimmed by 0 bases and the J gene end by 3 bases; junction bases not matched to a gene: 3. Incomplete CDR3 DNA: TGTGCCAGCAGCTTGGGGGCAGGGGGCTACGAG. This gives the protein CASSLGAGGYE. The CDR3, in full, reads CASSLGAGGYEQYF.

In regard to this clone: The missing CDR3 end, 3 residues past where the read stops, is filled in from the germline J gene. J is TRBJ2-7 and V is TRBV18, with 9 bases aligning to TRBD1. Germline V lookup: CDR1 KGHSH, CDR2 LQKENI. This CDR3 is 14 amino acids long. The V segment lost 0 bases and the J segment 3 bases; nucleotides outside the gene matches: 0. CDR3 sequence reads: CASSPPGQGYEQYF. The sequenced part of the CDR3 DNA is TGTGCCAGCTCACCACCGGGACAGGGCTACGAG.

Comments on this clone: The observed sequence ends 3 residues before the CDR3 terminus, with the missing tail filled in from the germline J gene. The rearrangement uses TRBV20-1 and TRBJ1-2, with D unresolved. Trimming shortened V by 0 bases and J by 6 bases, and 8 bases separated the two germline ends. The CDR3 is 12 residues long. Germline lookup yields CDR1 DFQATT and CDR2 SNEGSKA (reference sequence). The sequenced part of the CDR3 DNA is TGCAGTGCTAGAGATTCCACGGATGGC. It specifies CSARDSTDG. The entire CDR3 protein reads CSARDSTDGYTF.

A word on this clone: The read gets to within 3 residues of the CDR3 end, and the germline J gene fills in the rest. The chain carries TRBV2 and TRBJ1-2; the match to TRBD1 covers 7 bases. With V trimmed by 7 bases and J by 6 bases, 8 bases remained unmatched. Germline V gives CDR1 SNHLY, CDR2 FYNNEI. The CDR3 runs 13 residues. The CDR3: CASKGGQYHGYTF. The CDR3 DNA, read in part, is TGTGCCAGCAAAGGGGGACAGTATCATGGC.

Notes on this clone: The read halts 3 residues ahead of the CDR3 end, with the missing end drawn from the germline J gene. J is TRBJ2-1 and V is TRBV19, with a weak D call TRBD1 (6 bases). Trimming left V 6 bases short and J 8 bases short, with 14 bases between. From germline, CDR1 is LNHDA and CDR2 SQIVND (reference sequence). The CDR3 has 13 amino acids. The part of the CDR3 DNA that was read is TGTGCCAGTAGCCCACCTGGGGGCTATGAG. Amino acids: CASSPPGGYE. In full, the CDR3 reads CASSPPGGYEQFF.

A remark on this clone: The CDR3 end falls 3 residues outside the read, so it is completed with the germline J gene. The chain is built from TRBV7-9 and TRBJ2-2, with D perhaps assigned TRBD1 or TRBD2 (5 bases each). There are 14 residues in the CDR3. From germline, CDR1 is SEHNR and CDR2 FQNEAQ (reference sequence). Incomplete CDR3 DNA: TGTGCCAGCAGTTCCCAGGGAGAGAGTTCACCG. Translating gives CASSSQGESSP. The full CDR3 reads CASSSQGESSPLFF.

As for this clone: The DNA ends 3 residues before the CDR3 does, and the rest of the CDR3 is filled in from the germline J gene. This chain links TRBV6-2 or TRBV6-3 with TRBJ2-1; 9 bases align to TRBD2. Germline lookup yields CDR1 MNHEY and CDR2 SVGEGT. The CDR3 has 14 residues. V shed 6 bases, J shed 5 bases, and the junction held 5 bases outside the gene matches. CDR3 DNA, as far as it was read: TGTGCCAGCAGCTTCCTAGCGGGAAACAATGAG. Its protein product is CASSFLAGNNE. The CDR3 in full is CASSFLAGNNEQFF.

With respect to this clone: The sequence runs out 3 residues before the end of the CDR3; the remainder is reconstructed from the germline J gene. The chain joins TRBV2 to TRBJ2-1; D is perhaps TRBD2 (6 bases). CDR3 length equals 15 residues. CDR1 SNHLY and CDR2 FYNNEI come from the germline V gene. Trimming pared 6 bases from V and 3 bases from J, leaving 15 bases between. CDR3 in amino acids: CASSGGTRLYNEQFF. The sequenced part of the CDR3 DNA is TGTGCCAGCAGCGGAGGGACTCGCCTCTACAATGAG.

For this clone: Relative to the germline gene, one junction end is altered; a read error may explain this. The read ends 3 residues shy of where the CDR3 ends; the end is completed using the germline J gene. Other DNA sequences within the sample encode an identical CDR3. The gene calls are TRBV7-2 and TRBJ1-3, with D possibly being TRBD1 (6 bases). Germline V lookup: CDR1 SGHTA, CDR2 FQGNSA. This CDR3 has 15 amino acids. Incomplete CDR3 DNA: TGTGCCAGCAGCCTTAGTGACGGGGGGCGAAACACG. Protein product: CASSLSDGGRNT. The whole CDR3 protein is CASSLSDGGRNTIYF.

Concerning this clone: The CDR3 extends 3 residues past the end of the read, so its final part is completed from the germline J gene. This rearrangement joins TRBV20-1 to TRBJ1-4; 9 bases are a match to TRBD1. Per the germline V gene, CDR1 is DFQATT and CDR2 is SNEGSKA (reference sequence). Trimming cost V 0 bases and J 10 bases; bases outside gene matches: 6. The length of the CDR3 is 14 residues. CDR3 region: CSAREGQGAGKLFF. The sequenced CDR3 bases are TGCAGTGCTAGAGAGGGACAGGGTGCTGGAAAA.